A selection of T cell receptor beta chains follows, all from one sample in a study of blood T cell repertoires in COVID-19. The method was immunoSEQ multiplex PCR; TCRdb's version includes in-frame clones alone and lacks a portion of them. Found here are roughly 210,000 clones, roughly nine tenths of them singletons; the top ten hold about 1.7%. The sequencing sample was made of peripheral blood. The receptors originated from a man aged 70 or older with acute or convalescent COVID-19. Both conserved end residues are part of each CDR3. The order of the fields is V gene, J gene, clone size, D gene, CDR3 protein, CDR3 DNA. The D gene is left open where the match is weak. Clone size appears in some rows only: once, few, many, or a class for an expanded clone.

TRBV12-3/TRBV12-4,TRBJ2-7,.,.,CASSHNSYEQYF,TGTGCCAGCAGTCACAACTCCTACGAGCAGTACTTC
TRBV3-1/TRBV3-2,TRBJ2-1,.,.,CASSQGYQGIGYNEQFF,TGTGCCAGCAGCCAAGGATATCAGGGAATCGGTTACAATGAGCAGTTCTTC
TRBV2,TRBJ2-2,.,.,CASNLGPGELFF,TGTGCCAGCAACCTTGGCCCCGGGGAGCTGTTTTTT
TRBV24-1,TRBJ1-5,.,.,CATSQANNQPQHF,TGTGCCACCTCTCAGGCTAACAATCAGCCCCAGCATTTT
TRBV11-2,TRBJ2-1,.,.,CASSQSYLYNEQFF,TGTGCCAGCAGCCAAAGCTATCTGTACAATGAGCAGTTCTTC
TRBV5-3,TRBJ1-6,.,.,CARRLMRNNSPLHF,TGTGCCAGAAGGCTGATGAGAAATAATTCACCCCTCCACTTT
TRBV7-3,TRBJ2-3,.,.,CASSTAVSTDTQYF,TGTGCCAGCAGCACCGCGGTGAGCACAGATACGCAGTATTTT
TRBV6-1,TRBJ2-3,.,TRBD2,CASSGVAGGFTDTQYF,TGTGCCAGCAGTGGAGTAGCGGGAGGGTTCACAGATACGCAGTATTTT
TRBV28,TRBJ1-6,.,TRBD1,CASSRTGRRDSPLHF,TGTGCCAGCAGTCGGACAGGCCGTAGGGATTCACCCCTCCACTTT
TRBV5-1,TRBJ2-4,.,TRBD1,CASSVQGAKNIQYF,TGCGCCAGCAGCGTACAGGGGGCCAAAAACATTCAGTACTTC
TRBV6-5,TRBJ1-5,.,TRBD1,CASRGTEGQPQHF,TGTGCCAGCAGAGGGACAGAGGGACAGCCCCAGCATTTT
TRBV20-1,TRBJ2-3,.,TRBD2,CSASRLAGRTDTQYF,TGCAGTGCTAGTCGACTAGCGGGACGCACAGATACGCAGTATTTT
TRBV4-2,TRBJ2-2,.,.,CASSREIGTGELFF,TGTGCCAGCAGCCGAGAAATCGGCACCGGGGAGCTGTTTTTT
TRBV27,TRBJ2-5,once,.,CASSFAGTDGKETQYF,TGTGCCAGCAGTTTCGCCGGGACTGACGGGAAAGAGACCCAGTACTTC
TRBV7-2,TRBJ1-2,.,.,CASSSSGVAGRSRGYTF,TGTGCCAGCAGCTCCTCAGGGGTGGCCGGGCGCTCTAGGGGCTACACCTTC
TRBV19,TRBJ1-4,.,.,CASSIGGSNEKLFF,TGTGCCAGTAGTATTGGGGGGTCTAATGAAAAACTGTTTTTT
TRBV7-2,TRBJ2-5,.,.,CASSLARETQYF,TGTGCCAGCAGCCTCGCCCGGGAGACCCAGTACTTC
TRBV14,TRBJ2-5,.,TRBD2,CASSQGSSGGWETQYF,TGTGCCAGCAGCCAAGGAAGTAGCGGGGGATGGGAGACCCAGTACTTC
TRBV4-1,TRBJ2-1,once,.,CASSQDRGSTGGGKPNEQFF,TGCGCCAGCAGCCAAGATAGGGGGAGCACCGGGGGAGGGAAACCCAATGAGCAGTTCTTC
TRBV6-2/TRBV6-3,TRBJ1-2,few,.,CASSRTPDMRDGYTF,TGTGCCAGCAGCCGCACCCCTGACATGAGGGATGGCTACACCTTC
TRBV11-2,TRBJ2-7,.,TRBD2,CASSLGNPLAVYYEQYF,TGTGCCAGCAGCTTAGGAAATCCCCTAGCGGTTTACTACGAGCAGTACTTC
TRBV5-8,TRBJ1-1,.,.,CASSLDRLNTEAFF,TGTGCCAGCAGCTTGGATCGGTTGAACACTGAAGCTTTCTTT
TRBV25-1,TRBJ1-5,.,.,CASSPWEEWNQPQHF,TGTGCCAGCAGTCCGTGGGAGGAGTGGAATCAGCCCCAGCATTTT
TRBV12-3/TRBV12-4,TRBJ2-7,.,.,CASSLARTGQQYF,TGTGCCAGCAGTTTAGCCAGAACAGGGCAGCAGTACTTC
TRBV7-6,TRBJ2-7,once,.,CASSPSPGSSYEQYF,TGTGCCAGCAGCCCTAGCCCTGGGAGCTCCTACGAGCAGTACTTC
TRBV9,TRBJ1-1,.,TRBD1,CASSVFDRAPVGAFF,TGTGCCAGCAGCGTTTTTGACAGGGCCCCGGTCGGAGCTTTCTTT
TRBV5-4,TRBJ1-1,.,TRBD1,CASSLLGQGNTEAFF,TGTGCCAGCAGTCTACTCGGACAGGGGAACACTGAAGCTTTCTTT
TRBV6-1,TRBJ2-3,.,.,CASSEVVTVSTDTQYF,TGTGCCAGCAGTGAAGTTGTGACAGTAAGCACAGATACGCAGTATTTT
TRBV19,TRBJ1-1,.,TRBD1,CASSQGQTEAFF,TGTGCCAGTAGCCAGGGACAGACTGAAGCTTTCTTT
TRBV30,TRBJ2-5,once,.,CAWSAHGGGKETQYF,TGTGCCTGGAGTGCACATGGGGGGGGCAAAGAGACCCAGTACTTC
TRBV9,TRBJ1-1,.,.,CASSVGGRNTEAFF,TGTGCCAGCAGCGTGGGGGGAAGGAACACTGAAGCTTTCTTT
TRBV10-3,TRBJ2-7,.,.,CATRQPTGTETYWEYF,TGTGCCACGAGACAACCGACTGGGACTGAGACTTACTGGGAGTACTTC
TRBV9,TRBJ1-1,.,.,CASSVAPVNTEAFF,TGTGCCAGCAGCGTAGCGCCGGTGAACACTGAAGCTTTCTTT
TRBV7-2,TRBJ2-1,.,TRBD2,CASSPSPSLAGNLEQFF,TGTGCCAGCAGCCCATCCCCATCACTAGCGGGAAACCTTGAGCAGTTCTTC
TRBV7-2,TRBJ2-7,.,TRBD1,CASSPIAGTGFYEQYF,TGTGCCAGCAGCCCAATTGCCGGGACAGGGTTCTACGAGCAGTACTTC
TRBV5-1,TRBJ2-2,once,TRBD1,CASSDPTGSGELFF,TGCGCCAGCAGCGATCCGACAGGGTCCGGGGAGCTGTTTTTT
TRBV28,TRBJ2-7,.,TRBD1,CASSSRGTGSLEQYF,TGTGCCAGCAGTTCACGCGGGACAGGGTCTCTCGAGCAGTACTTC
TRBV2,TRBJ2-7,.,TRBD2,CASTWGTSGRYEQYF,TGTGCCAGCACCTGGGGGACTAGCGGGAGGTACGAGCAGTACTTC
TRBV29-1,TRBJ1-1,.,.,CSVEIGVGTEAFF,TGCAGCGTTGAAATAGGGGTTGGCACTGAAGCTTTCTTT
TRBV5-4,TRBJ2-7,.,.,CASSSRDSAREQYF,TGTGCCAGCAGCTCCCGGGACTCCGCGAGGGAGCAGTACTTC
TRBV7-9,TRBJ2-1,.,TRBD2,CASSLSGSSYNEQFF,TGTGCCAGCAGCCTTAGCGGGAGCTCCTACAATGAGCAGTTCTTC
TRBV19,TRBJ2-2,once,TRBD1,CASSITGDTGELFF,TGTGCCAGTAGTATTACAGGGGACACCGGGGAGCTGTTTTTT
TRBV5-5,TRBJ2-7,.,TRBD2,CASSPGLAESYEQYF,TGTGCCAGCAGCCCCGGACTAGCGGAATCCTACGAGCAGTACTTC